The 4 T cell receptor beta chains presented below share a single source sample, sequenced in a study of blood T cell repertoires in COVID-19. Measured with immunoSEQ multiplex PCR; TCRdb has only the in-frame clones, and not every one. The sample yields fewer than 250,000 clones, more than 70% seen once. The sample comprised PBMCs or T cells enriched from blood (not recorded which). The receptors originated from a woman aged 40 to 50 with acute COVID-19.

The chain uses TRBV6-4 and TRBJ1-1; TRBD1 matches 7 bases. Germline V gene data show CDR1 as MRHNA and CDR2 as SNTAGT. The J segment lost 0 bases and the V segment lost 6 bases, leaving 13 bases of the junction unmatched. The CDR3 loop spans 17 amino acids. CDR3 in DNA: TGTGCCAGCAGGTATCCTAAGGGGGCGGAACTGAACACTGAAGCTTTCTTT. As protein: CASRYPKGAELNTEAFF.

The chain carries TRBV28 and TRBJ1-5; D remains unclear. Germline V gene lookup returns CDR1 MDHEN and CDR2 SYDVKM. The germline V and J ends were trimmed by 7 bases and 9 bases, with 25 bases remaining between them. There are 16 residues in the CDR3. CDR3 DNA sequence: TGTGCCAGCAATACTAGGGTCCTTGGGAGTTTCGGGCCCCAGCATTTT. Protein: CASNTRVLGSFGPQHF.

This chain connects TRBV9 to TRBJ2-1; a possible D gene is TRBD2 (5 bases). The V end was cut by 4 bases, the J end by 8 bases, with 16 bases between. This CDR3 spans 14 amino acids. Germline-derived CDR1 and CDR2 are SGDLS and YYNGEE. CDR3 protein: CASSPFTRVDEQFF. The CDR3 region has the DNA TGTGCCAGCAGCCCCTTCACGAGGGTGGATGAGCAGTTCTTC.

This clone was observed a few times. J is TRBJ2-1 and V is TRBV28, with D hard to call. This CDR3 has 11 amino acids. With 3 bases removed from V and 9 bases from J, the gap between germline ends came to 6 bases. CDR1 MDHEN and CDR2 SYDVKM come from the germline V gene. Here the CDR3 DNA reads TGTGCCAGCAGTTTTTTCGGTGAGCAGTTCTTC. It encodes CASSFFGEQFF.